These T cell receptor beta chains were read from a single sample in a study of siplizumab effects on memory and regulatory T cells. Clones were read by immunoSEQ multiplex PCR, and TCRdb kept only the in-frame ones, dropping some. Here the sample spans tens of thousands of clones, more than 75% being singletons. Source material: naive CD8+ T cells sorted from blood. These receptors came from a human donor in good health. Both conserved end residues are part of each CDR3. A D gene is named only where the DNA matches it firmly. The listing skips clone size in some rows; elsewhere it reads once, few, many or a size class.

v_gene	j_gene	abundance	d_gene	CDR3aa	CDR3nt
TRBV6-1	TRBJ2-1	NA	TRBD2	CASSAGVAGVWAGNEQFF	TGTGCCAGCAGTGCCGGCGTAGCGGGAGTTTGGGCGGGCAATGAGCAGTTCTTC
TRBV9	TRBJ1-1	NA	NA	CASSVKGGNTEAFF	TGTGCCAGCAGCGTAAAGGGGGGGAACACTGAAGCTTTCTTT
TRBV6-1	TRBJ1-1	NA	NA	CASSLGRGVNTEAFF	TGTGCCAGCAGTCTTGGTCGGGGAGTGAACACTGAAGCTTTCTTT
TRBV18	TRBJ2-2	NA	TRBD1	CASATGGNTGELFF	TGTGCCAGCGCCACAGGGGGAAACACCGGGGAGCTGTTTTTT
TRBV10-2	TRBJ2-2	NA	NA	CASSEIRWDGELFF	TGCGCCAGCAGTGAGATAAGGTGGGACGGGGAGCTGTTTTTT
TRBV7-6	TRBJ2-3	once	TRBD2	CASSLGASGSTDTQYF	TGTGCCAGCAGCTTGGGGGCTAGCGGGAGCACAGATACGCAGTATTTT
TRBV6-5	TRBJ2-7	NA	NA	CASSYDQDGGDEQYF	TGTGCCAGCAGTTACGACCAGGACGGGGGTGACGAGCAGTACTTC
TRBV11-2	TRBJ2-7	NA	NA	CASSFADEQYF	TGTGCCAGCAGCTTTGCGGACGAGCAGTACTTC
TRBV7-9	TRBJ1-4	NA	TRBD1	CASSRDSDEKLFF	TGTGCCAGCAGCCGGGACAGTGATGAAAAACTGTTTTTT
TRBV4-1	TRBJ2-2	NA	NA	CASSHLGARELFF	TGCGCCAGCAGCCACTTGGGAGCCAGGGAGCTGTTTTTT
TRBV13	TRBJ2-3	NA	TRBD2	CASSSFRLAGGHTDTQYF	TGTGCCAGCAGCTCCTTTCGGCTAGCGGGGGGCCACACAGATACGCAGTATTTT
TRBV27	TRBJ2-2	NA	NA	CASGLRGTGELFF	TGTGCCAGCGGCCTGAGGGGCACCGGGGAGCTGTTTTTT
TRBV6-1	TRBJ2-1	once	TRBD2	CASSERVTGGPFEQFF	TGTGCCAGCAGTGAAAGGGTGACGGGGGGGCCCTTTGAGCAGTTCTTC
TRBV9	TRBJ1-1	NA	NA	CASSVGWGDMNTEAFF	TGTGCCAGCAGCGTAGGCTGGGGGGATATGAACACTGAAGCTTTCTTT
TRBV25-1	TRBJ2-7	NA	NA	CASRKYYEQYF	TGTGCCAGCCGGAAATACTACGAGCAGTACTTC
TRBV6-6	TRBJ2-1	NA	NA	CASTLGSEQFF	TGTGCCAGCACCCTGGGGAGTGAGCAGTTCTTC
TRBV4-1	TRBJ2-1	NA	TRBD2	CASSRGASGYNEQFF	TGCGCCAGCAGCCGTGGGGCTAGCGGATACAATGAGCAGTTCTTC
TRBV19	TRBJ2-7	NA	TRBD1	CASSIPGGHEQYF	TGTGCCAGTAGTATCCCAGGGGGCCACGAGCAGTACTTC
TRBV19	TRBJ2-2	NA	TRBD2	CASSMIGLAGGTGELFF	TGTGCCAGTAGTATGATCGGCCTAGCGGGAGGAACCGGGGAGCTGTTTTTT
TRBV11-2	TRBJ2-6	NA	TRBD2	CASRPLAGHGANVLTF	TGTGCCAGCAGGCCACTAGCGGGGCATGGGGCCAACGTCCTGACTTTC
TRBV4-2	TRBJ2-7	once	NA	CASSHLLALPYEQYF	TGTGCCAGCAGCCACCTTCTAGCGTTACCCTACGAGCAGTACTTC
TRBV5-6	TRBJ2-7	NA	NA	CASSLGQSEQYF	TGTGCCAGCAGCTTGGGACAGTCCGAGCAGTACTTC
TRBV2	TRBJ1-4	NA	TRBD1	CASRGAGGAGSEKLFF	TGTGCCAGTCGAGGGGCAGGGGGCGCCGGAAGCGAAAAACTGTTTTTT
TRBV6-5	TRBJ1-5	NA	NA	CASRSNQPQHF	TGTGCCAGCAGAAGCAATCAGCCCCAGCATTTT
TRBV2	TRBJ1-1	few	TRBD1	CASLGGPNTEAFF	TGTGCCAGCCTAGGGGGCCCGAACACTGAAGCTTTCTTT
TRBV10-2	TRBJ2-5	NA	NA	CASSDPSPPQETQYF	TGCGCCAGCAGTGACCCTAGTCCGCCACAAGAGACCCAGTACTTC
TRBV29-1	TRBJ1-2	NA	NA	CSVEPRPGYTF	TGCAGCGTTGAGCCCCGCCCCGGCTACACCTTC